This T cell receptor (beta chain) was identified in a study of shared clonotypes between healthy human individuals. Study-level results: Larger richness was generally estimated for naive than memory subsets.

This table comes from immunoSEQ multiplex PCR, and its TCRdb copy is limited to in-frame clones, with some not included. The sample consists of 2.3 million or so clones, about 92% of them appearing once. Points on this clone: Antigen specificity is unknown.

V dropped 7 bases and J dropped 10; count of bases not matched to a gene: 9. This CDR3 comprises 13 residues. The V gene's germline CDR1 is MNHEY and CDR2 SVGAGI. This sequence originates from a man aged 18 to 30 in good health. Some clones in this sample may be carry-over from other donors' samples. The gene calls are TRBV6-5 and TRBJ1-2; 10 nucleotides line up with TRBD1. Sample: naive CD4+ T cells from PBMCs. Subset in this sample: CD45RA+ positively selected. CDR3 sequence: CASKIDRGRDYTF. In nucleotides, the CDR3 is TGTGCCAGCAAAATAGACAGGGGGCGCGACTACACCTTC.